This TCR beta chain emerged from a study of a mutant IDH1 vaccine in newly diagnosed glioma (dated by TCRdb to the early 2020s). Notes on the research overall: Patients were given eight vaccinations, in weeks 1, 3, 5, 7, 11, 15, 19 and 23, which matched visits V03 through V10. Vaccination started 4-6 weeks after radiotherapy alone, or was given together with temozolomide cycles in the groups whose treatment included chemotherapy. The roughly 32 treated patients were roughly 62% male and around 40% female, with a mean age of roughly 42 years. Prior to enrollment, standard therapy consisting of radiotherapy alone, temozolomide alone, or radiochemotherapy with temozolomide had been administered to patients, with the combination being received by most patients. Six visits were used for peripheral blood collection: V03 (baseline), V05, V07, V10, V12 and V13. Longitudinal TCRB deep sequencing was performed for about 25 treated patients wherever samples were available for exploratory analyses. General study outcomes and caveats: Immune responses induced by the vaccine were seen in 90% to 95% of patients across multiple MHC alleles. Pseudoprogression seemed to be unrelated to changes in the top peripheral T cell clonotypes found by TCRB sequencing. Availability determined which PBMC samples were chosen for TCRB deep sequencing. It was noted by the authors that analyses of patient blood samples could not be reproduced owing to sample limitations.

The germline V end is reduced by 5 bases and the J end by 2 bases; junction bases left unmatched: 9. The germline V gene (reference sequence) supplies CDR1 PRHDT and CDR2 FYEKMQ. CDR3 length: 16 amino acids, cysteine to phenylalanine. Only the CDR3 portion is preserved as DNA: 48 bases, with reading frame beginning at the first base. This specimen's time point label, per the study, means: week 23, last vaccination. Each vaccine dose was 300 ug of a 20-mer mutant IDH1 peptide in Montanide, given subcutaneously with topical imiquimod. Donors had newly diagnosed WHO grade 3 or 4 IDH1-mutant astrocytomas with loss of nuclear ATRX. The samples were drawn from NOA16, a multicentre, single-arm, open-label phase I trial in Germany that tested a mutant IDH1 peptide vaccine in humans for the first time. Genomic DNA for TCRB sequencing was isolated from EDTA blood with the DNeasy Blood and Tissue Kit. The library was built by means of the immunoSEQ multiplex PCR assay. Rearranged TCR beta chain sequences were amplified using the hsTCRB Kit according to the manufacturer's protocol. Sequencing of TCRB libraries was carried out on an Illumina MiSeq. Per the authors' processing: The proprietary platform of the kit vendor was used for demultiplexing, trimming and gene mapping. TCRdb's version of the immuneACCESS table is confined to in-frame rearrangements and falls short of the full clone set. An unresolved V gene accounts for under half of the shortfall where checked; the remainder is of unknown origin. The V and J calls and clone size come from that table; D and trimming were worked out from the DNA. The sample data list roughly 30,000 clones, and roughly 80% of these were observed just once. Approximately 19% of the sample comes from the top ten.

Comment on this clone: Its antigen is currently not known. No per-base quality is available; no much larger clone lies one base away.

This receptor was taken from a woman between 25 and 40 years old with glioma. Source: PBMCs, taken from a glioma patient whose treatment included an IDH1 peptide vaccine. The chain employs TRBV13 and TRBJ2-1; 7 nucleotides in the junction match TRBD2. The CDR3 protein sequence reads: CASSEETSRAYNEQFF. The DNA is TGTGCCAGCAGCGAAGAGACTAGCCGGGCCTACAATGAGCAGTTCTTC.